The clone carrying this TCR beta chain was counted a few times. Its antigen is not known. CDR3 length equals 15 residues. Trimming at V came to 3 bases and at J to 6 bases, leaving 8 bases not matched to a gene. Germline V gene sequence: CDR1 SGHTA, CDR2 FQGTGA. Of the isolated RNA, all was reverse transcribed, and so the sequenced material was expressed TCRB transcripts. For naive, central memory and regulatory T cell samples, reads averaged around 3.8 million. Only in-frame clones appear in the TCRdb table, and some are missing; sequencing was by immunoSEQ multiplex PCR. The repertoire holds 630,000 or so clones, with over 11% as singletons. The source of the sample is a study of beta chain features in type 1 diabetes. Study observations and caveats: Type 1 diabetes patients showed a moderate but significant shortening of TCRB CDR3s in all four CD4+ subsets.

Cell sorting via CD45RO/CCR7/CD25/CD127/CD95/CD27 was performed to obtain CD4+ naive, central memory, regulatory and stem cell-like memory cells. Over 95% purity was reached by all sorted populations. The receptor comes from a young man with type 1 diabetes. The chain joins TRBV7-3 to TRBJ2-3; 8 bases match TRBD1. The source material was naive CD4+ T cells from blood. As DNA, the CDR3 is TGTGCCAGCAGCTTGGGGCCAGGGGGCAAGGATACGCAGTATTTT. It is translated as CASSLGPGGKDTQYF.